The present T cell receptor (beta chain) was sequenced within a study of blood T cells in healthy people across ages. Findings and limits, study-wide: Naive and antigen-experienced cells were not separated, limiting conclusive comparison. Observed TCR beta diversity per million T cells went down as age went up. This fall followed a roughly linear course with age.

The study recruited healthy Caucasian donors from Russia who were aged about 6 to 90. The authors extracted at least 5.5 micrograms of total RNA per sample. V was pared by 4 bases and J by 9 bases, with 15 bases between. Germline V gene data show CDR1 as SNHLY and CDR2 as FYNNEI. The CDR3 sequence is 13 residues long. A J-beta primer mix and a sample-barcoded 5' primer were used in a second PCR of roughly 6 to 11 cycles. In TCRdb, the 5' RACE reads were re-called with MiXCR into one record per CDR3 protein. The sample records about 640,000 distinct CDR3 sequences, about 53% being singletons. On this clonotype: As yet, its antigen is unknown.

The origin of this receptor is a man aged 60-69 years in good health. This chain links TRBV2 with TRBJ1-1; possible D gene TRBD1, 5 bases. Sequencing was performed on blood. The CDR3 DNA reads TGTGCCAGCAGTGCCGAAGACAGTTCCAAAGCTTTCTTT. This codes for CASSAEDSSKAFF.